The rows below give T cell receptor beta chains drawn from one sample of a study of TIL therapy for anti-PD-1-resistant metastatic lung cancer. TCRdb's copy holds only in-frame clones and misses some; the assay was immunoSEQ multiplex PCR. The data show around 20,000 clones, roughly 79% seen once. The specimen comprised blood, sampled at baseline. The receptors shown here come from a person aged 25-85 years with non-small cell lung cancer. Both conserved end residues are part of each CDR3. Fields, in order: V gene, clone size, CDR3 length, D gene, J gene, CDR3 DNA, CDR3 protein. The D gene is left open where the match is weak. Size is stated for part of the rows, as once, few or many counts, or as a class when the clone is expanded.

TRBV28,NA,12,NA,TRBJ1-4,TGTGCCAGCAGTTTAACTAATGAAAAACTGTTTTTT,CASSLTNEKLFF
TRBV9,NA,11,NA,TRBJ1-1,TGTGCCAGCAGTCAAGGGGCTCGAGCTTTCTTT,CASSQGARAFF
TRBV23-1,NA,16,NA,TRBJ2-6,TGCGCCAGCAGTCAATCGGACTACTCTGGGGCCAACGTCCTGACTTTC,CASSQSDYSGANVLTF
TRBV9,NA,14,NA,TRBJ2-4,TGTGCCAGCAGCGTATCGGGGGGCAAGGACATTCAGTACTTC,CASSVSGGKDIQYF
TRBV30,NA,15,NA,TRBJ1-1,TGTGCCTGGGGGATGAGCGGCTCCTTTTCAAGCGAAGCTTTCTTT,CAWGMSGSFSSEAFF
TRBV24-1,NA,18,NA,TRBJ2-5,TGTGCCACCAGTGATCCGACAGGCCCTCAGGGTTTGAGAGAGACCCAGTACTTC,CATSDPTGPQGLRETQYF
TRBV6-2/TRBV6-3,NA,15,NA,TRBJ2-4,TGTGCCAGCAGTTACGTCCGGACAGCTCAAAACATTCAGTACTTC,CASSYVRTAQNIQYF
TRBV15,NA,13,NA,TRBJ2-2,TGTGCCACCAGCAGAGCGGGAGTCGGGGAGCTGTTTTTT,CATSRAGVGELFF
TRBV4-3,once,17,NA,TRBJ2-5,TGCGCCAGCAGCCAAGATGCGGCAGGGGCAGACCAAGAGACCCAGTACTTC,CASSQDAAGADQETQYF
TRBV5-1,few,13,NA,TRBJ1-5,TGCGCCAGCAGCTCTTCCGACAATCAGCCCCAGCATTTT,CASSSSDNQPQHF
TRBV3-1/TRBV3-2,NA,13,TRBD1,TRBJ1-2,TGTGCCAGCAGCCAGGACAGGGTCGATGGCTACACCTTC,CASSQDRVDGYTF
TRBV5-1,NA,17,NA,TRBJ2-2,TGCGCCAGCAGCTTGGCCGCTAGGCGAGCGAACACCGGGGAGCTGTTTTTT,CASSLAARRANTGELFF
TRBV6-1,NA,15,TRBD1,TRBJ2-7,TGTGCCAGCAGTGAAGGCATACCGGGACAGGGAACCCTCTTGTTC,CASSEGIPGQGTLLF
TRBV5-4,few,12,NA,TRBJ1-6,TGTGCCAGCAGCCAGGACCTTTCACCCCTCCACTTT,CASSQDLSPLHF
TRBV2,NA,13,TRBD1,TRBJ2-7,TGTGCCAGCAGTAGACAGGGGGCAGGGGAGCAGTACTTC,CASSRQGAGEQYF
TRBV11-2,once,14,TRBD2,TRBJ2-7,TGTGCCAGCAGCAGACTAGCGGGATCCTACGAGCAGTACTTC,CASSRLAGSYEQYF
TRBV5-5,NA,14,NA,TRBJ1-4,TGTGCCAGCAGCTTGGTTTCAACTAATGAAAAACTGTTTTTT,CASSLVSTNEKLFF
TRBV5-6,NA,14,NA,TRBJ1-6,TGTGCCAGCAGCTTGGCAGGGAGTAATTCACCCCTCCACTTT,CASSLAGSNSPLHF
TRBV24-1,NA,12,NA,TRBJ2-1,TGTGCCACGAGGACAGCCAACAATGAGCAGTTCTTC,CATRTANNEQFF
TRBV18,few,13,NA,TRBJ1-1,TGTGCCAGCTCACCAGACGGGAACACTGAAGCTTTCTTT,CASSPDGNTEAFF